Included here is one TCR beta chain sequence, with context. One entry per CDR3 protein results from TCRdb running MiXCR on the 5' RACE reads. Of approximately 500,000 distinct CDR3 sequences listed, nearly 25% were seen once; the top ten hold approximately 12%. This sample is drawn from a study of T-cell memory formation after mild COVID-19. The CDR3 extends over 13 amino acids. Trimming pared 5 bases from V and 10 bases from J, leaving 17 bases between. Germline-derived CDR1 and CDR2 are SGHAT and FQNNGV. The sample comprised PBMCs or a T cell subset sorted from them (not recorded which). The sequence was collected from an adult woman who had mild COVID-19 (a few samples of this study predate the infection). Cell type and time point are not known. V usage is TRBV11-2 and J usage is TRBJ1-2, with a possible D match to TRBD1 (5 bases). CDR3 sequence reads: CASSLATALDYTF. The CDR3, as DNA: TGTGCCAGCAGCCTAGCGACAGCGTTAGACTACACCTTC.